The 13 T cell receptor beta chains listed next were all sequenced from one sample in a study of T cell repertoires in cytomegalovirus infection. Their target antigens are unknown. TCRdb re-analysed the reads in MiXCR, keeping a single row per CDR3 protein. The top ten clones hold around 15% of a sample with about 890,000 distinct CDR3 sequences, around 32% of them seen once. The sequencing here drew on cultured CD8+ T cells from PBMCs, taken from culture after CMV antigen stimulation. The receptors stem from a human donor in good health (CMV status not recorded). Some clones in this sample may be carry-over from other donors' samples.

The genes are TRBV4-1 and TRBJ2-4; D uncertain. Germline V gives CDR1 MGHRA, CDR2 YSYEKL. CDR3 size: 17 residues. V dropped 0 bases and J dropped 0 bases, with 12 bases sitting between them. CDR3 region: CASSQDPAVLAKNIQYF. CDR3 DNA sequence: TGCGCCAGCAGCCAAGATCCGGCCGTTCTAGCCAAAAACATTCAGTACTTC.

This clonotype turned up a few times. The chain is built from TRBV19 and TRBJ1-1, with D unresolved. Trimming removed 3 bases at V and 5 bases at J, with 13 bases between. The CDR3 runs to 14 residues. From germline, CDR1 is LNHDA and CDR2 SQIVND (reference sequence). The CDR3 here is CASSISGFPTEAFF. The DNA for the CDR3 is TGTGCCAGTAGTATCTCCGGCTTCCCGACTGAAGCTTTCTTT. Complete variable domain (other parts from reference TRBV19 and TRBJ1-1): DGGITQSPKYLFRKEGQNVTLSCEQNLNHDAMYWYRQDPGQGLRLIYYSQIVNDFQKGDIAEGYSVSREKKESFPLTVTSAQKNPTAFYLCASSISGFPTEAFFGQGTRLTVV.

The gene calls are TRBV6-1 and TRBJ1-5; possibly TRBD1 for D (5 bases). The CDR3 spans 13 residues. V was cut by 9 bases and J by 4 bases, with 13 bases left in between. Germline V gene sequence: CDR1 MNHNS, CDR2 SASEGT. This CDR3 reads CASGDVLNQPQHF. The CDR3 nucleotides read TGTGCCAGTGGGGACGTTTTAAATCAGCCCCAGCATTTT.

CDR3 nucleotide sequence: TGCGCCAGCAGTGATCCAGCGGGGGGGGGCGAGCAGTACGTC. It is translated as CASSDPAGGGEQYV. The chain has TRBV10-2 and TRBJ2-7, with 10 bases matching TRBD2. CDR3 length: 14 amino acids. V dropped 3 bases and J dropped 6; count of bases not matched to a gene: 5. CDR1 and CDR2 (germline): WSHSY, SAAADI.

The CDR3 sequence: CASSLVPGTDTQYF. The CDR3 DNA is TGTGCCAGCAGTCTCGTCCCTGGCACAGATACGCAGTATTTT. V gene TRBV27 combines with J gene TRBJ2-3; D is unresolved. V lost 5 bases and J 1 base, leaving 10 bases between the germline ends. The length of the CDR3 is 14 residues. The germline CDR1 and CDR2 sequences are MNHEY and SMNVEV (reference sequence).

The rearrangement joins TRBV29-1 to TRBJ2-7, with no clear D. Trimming took 3 bases from V and 0 from J, leaving 9 bases between them. Germline lookup yields CDR1 SQVTM and CDR2 ANQGSEA. This CDR3 has 13 amino acids. In nucleotides, the CDR3 is TGCAGCGTTGAGATCGCGAGCTCCTACGAGCAGTACTTC. This encodes CSVEIASSYEQYF.

The sample holds a few counts of this clonotype. The chain recombines TRBV7-6 with TRBJ1-2; 12 nucleotides align to TRBD1. Germline trimming cut 1 base from V and 4 bases from J; bases unmatched to any gene: 4. The length of the CDR3 is 16 residues. Germline-derived CDR1 and CDR2 are SGHVS and FNYEAQ. CDR3 residues: CASSLGGQGASYGYTF. As DNA, the CDR3 is TGTGCCAGCAGCTTAGGGGGACAGGGGGCAAGCTATGGCTACACCTTC.

This clonotype has more than one count but fewer than ten. This sequence joins TRBV12-3 or TRBV12-4 and TRBJ1-1; D is unclear. This CDR3 contains 12 residues. Trimming removed 5 bases from V and 7 bases from J, with 11 bases in between. This CDR3 reads CASSPPSDEAFF. DNA for the CDR3: TGTGCCAGCAGTCCCCCGTCCGATGAAGCTTTCTTT.

The gene calls are TRBV7-3 and TRBJ2-6, with 8 nucleotides matching TRBD1. J gave up 0 bases and V 3 bases, and 10 bases lay outside the gene matches. Per germline, CDR1 SGHTA and CDR2 FQGTGA. CDR3 size: 19 residues. The CDR3 sequence is CASSLTTGTGHSGANVLTF. CDR3 bases: TGTGCCAGCAGCTTGACAACCGGGACAGGCCACTCTGGGGCCAACGTCCTGACTTTC. Full variable domain (missing parts from reference TRBV7-3 and TRBJ2-6): GAGVSQTPSNKVTEKGKYVELRCDPISGHTALYWYRQSLGQGPEFLIYFQGTGAADDSGLPNDRFFAVRPEGSVSTLKIQRTERGDSAVYLCASSLTTGTGHSGANVLTFGAGSRLTVL.

The rearrangement uses TRBV2 and TRBJ1-3; the D gene is possibly TRBD1 (6 bases). Germline assignment: CDR1 SNHLY and CDR2 FYNNEI. The CDR3 runs 15 residues. V shed 3 bases and J shed 0 bases, with 9 bases lying between them. CDR3 DNA sequence: TGTGCCAGCAGTGATCCGGGGGCCTCTGGAAACACCATATATTTT. This encodes CASSDPGASGNTIYF.

J is TRBJ2-2 and V is TRBV12-3 or TRBV12-4, with 7 nucleotides matching TRBD2. This CDR3 region has 13 residues. V shed 5 bases, J shed 6 bases, and the junction held 3 bases outside the gene matches. CDR3 loop: CASSPGLPGELFF. The CDR3 nucleotides are TGTGCCAGCAGTCCGGGACTACCCGGGGAGCTGTTTTTT.

Regarding this clonotype: The CDR3 does not close with the conserved phenylalanine or tryptophan, likely indicating a read error. The rearrangement links TRBV7-6 to TRBJ1-6; D is uncertain. CDR3 size: 17 residues. In germline, CDR1 is SGHVS, CDR2 FNYEAQ. V was cut by 1 base and J by 4 bases, with 14 bases left in between. The CDR3: CASSLESPPDYNSPLHY. The CDR3 region has the DNA TGTGCCAGCAGCTTAGAGTCCCCCCCGGATTATAATTCACCCCTCCACTAT.

This clonotype has a handful of counts. V usage is TRBV6-1 and J usage is TRBJ2-1; 9 bases agree with TRBD1. There are 14 residues in the CDR3. The V gene end was trimmed by 4 bases and the J gene end by 9 bases; junction bases not matched to a gene: 7. Looked up from germline, CDR1 is MNHNS and CDR2 is SASEGT. In nucleotides, the CDR3 is TGTGCCAGCAGTGTCCGGGACAGGGCTTCTGAGCAGTTCTTC. It encodes CASSVRDRASEQFF.